This is a list of T cell receptor beta chains from one sample in a study of T cells in Graves' hyperthyroidism and ophthalmopathy. TCRdb called the multiplex PCR reads again in MiXCR, with one record for every CDR3 protein. Among some 770,000 distinct CDR3 sequences listed, over 15% were seen once. Input material: blood. Receptor source: a man aged 18 to 30 with Graves' hyperthyroidism. CDR3s include the opening cysteine and the closing phenylalanine or tryptophan. The D gene is left open where the match is weak. The size entry is marked missing in some rows and otherwise reads once, few, many or a size class.

-,TRBJ2-4,TRBV28,15,many,TGTGCCAGCAGTACTATAGAAAGAGCCAAAAACATTCAGTACTTC,CASSTIERAKNIQYF
-,TRBJ2-7,TRBV28,12,many,TGTGCCAGCTTAGGGCAGACCTACGAGCAGTACTTC,CASLGQTYEQYF
TRBD1,TRBJ2-4,TRBV28,13,few,TGTGCCAGCAGTTTTGGGACAGTAAACATTCAGTACTTC,CASSFGTVNIQYF
-,TRBJ2-1,TRBV27,13,once,TGTGCCAGCAGGCGGAGCAGCTACAATGGGCAGTTCTTC,CASRRSSYNGQFF
TRBD2,TRBJ2-1,TRBV10-1,16,-,TGCGCCAGCAGTGAGGTGACTAGCGGCCCCTACAATGAGCAGTTCTTC,CASSEVTSGPYNEQFF
-,TRBJ1-3,TRBV20-1,11,few,TGCAGTGCCTCGACAGAAAACACCATATATTTT,CSASTENTIYF
-,TRBJ1-2,TRBV29-1,12,few,TGCAGCGTCGGGACACTACCTGAGGGCTACACCTTC,CSVGTLPEGYTF
-,TRBJ2-7,TRBV2,12,few,TGTGCCAGCAGTGAAAACGGTGGCGAGCAGTACTTC,CASSENGGEQYF
TRBD1,TRBJ2-7,TRBV20-1,12,-,TGCAGTGCTAGGACAGGGAATTACGAGCAGTACTTC,CSARTGNYEQYF
-,TRBJ2-1,TRBV18,16,many,TGTGCCAGCTCACCCTCAGATGGGTTCTCCTACAATGAGCAGTTCTTC,CASSPSDGFSYNEQFF
-,TRBJ2-1,TRBV27,16,many,TGTGCCAGCAGTTTATATGCAGACAACCCAAACAATGAGCAGTTCTTC,CASSLYADNPNNEQFF
-,TRBJ2-5,TRBV24-1,13,-,TGTGCCACCAGTGAGAGGGTAGGAGAGACCCAGTACTTC,CATSERVGETQYF
-,TRBJ2-1,TRBV9,14,few,TGTGCCAGCAGCGTAGACGAGCCCCCCAATGAGCAGTTCTTC,CASSVDEPPNEQFF
-,TRBJ1-1,TRBV2,15,many,TGTGCCAGCAGTGACCAGGCAGGGGTAAGGGCTGAAGCTTTCTTT,CASSDQAGVRAEAFF
TRBD1,TRBJ2-7,TRBV20-1,15,-,TGCAGTGCTAGACCCGACAGGGGGTTAACGTACGAGCAGTACTTC,CSARPDRGLTYEQYF
TRBD2,TRBJ2-1,TRBV7-2,16,few,TGTGCCAGCAGTTCCTCCTCCGGCGGGAGATTCTATGAGCAGTTCTTC,CASSSSSGGRFYEQFF
-,TRBJ2-1,TRBV27,12,few,TGTGCCAGCAGTTGGAACCACAGGGATCAGTTCTTC,CASSWNHRDQFF
TRBD1,TRBJ2-5,TRBV19,15,few,TGTGCCAGTAGTACGCTGGACAGGGGGCAAGAGACCCAGTACTTC,CASSTLDRGQETQYF
-,TRBJ1-4,TRBV20-1,15,once,TGCAGTGCTACTAGGGGACCCAGGGTGGCTGAAAATCTGTTTTTT,CSATRGPRVAENLFF
TRBD2,TRBJ2-1,TRBV28,15,many,TGTGCCAGCAGTGTAGGACTAGCCCCCTACAATGAGCAGTTCTTC,CASSVGLAPYNEQFF